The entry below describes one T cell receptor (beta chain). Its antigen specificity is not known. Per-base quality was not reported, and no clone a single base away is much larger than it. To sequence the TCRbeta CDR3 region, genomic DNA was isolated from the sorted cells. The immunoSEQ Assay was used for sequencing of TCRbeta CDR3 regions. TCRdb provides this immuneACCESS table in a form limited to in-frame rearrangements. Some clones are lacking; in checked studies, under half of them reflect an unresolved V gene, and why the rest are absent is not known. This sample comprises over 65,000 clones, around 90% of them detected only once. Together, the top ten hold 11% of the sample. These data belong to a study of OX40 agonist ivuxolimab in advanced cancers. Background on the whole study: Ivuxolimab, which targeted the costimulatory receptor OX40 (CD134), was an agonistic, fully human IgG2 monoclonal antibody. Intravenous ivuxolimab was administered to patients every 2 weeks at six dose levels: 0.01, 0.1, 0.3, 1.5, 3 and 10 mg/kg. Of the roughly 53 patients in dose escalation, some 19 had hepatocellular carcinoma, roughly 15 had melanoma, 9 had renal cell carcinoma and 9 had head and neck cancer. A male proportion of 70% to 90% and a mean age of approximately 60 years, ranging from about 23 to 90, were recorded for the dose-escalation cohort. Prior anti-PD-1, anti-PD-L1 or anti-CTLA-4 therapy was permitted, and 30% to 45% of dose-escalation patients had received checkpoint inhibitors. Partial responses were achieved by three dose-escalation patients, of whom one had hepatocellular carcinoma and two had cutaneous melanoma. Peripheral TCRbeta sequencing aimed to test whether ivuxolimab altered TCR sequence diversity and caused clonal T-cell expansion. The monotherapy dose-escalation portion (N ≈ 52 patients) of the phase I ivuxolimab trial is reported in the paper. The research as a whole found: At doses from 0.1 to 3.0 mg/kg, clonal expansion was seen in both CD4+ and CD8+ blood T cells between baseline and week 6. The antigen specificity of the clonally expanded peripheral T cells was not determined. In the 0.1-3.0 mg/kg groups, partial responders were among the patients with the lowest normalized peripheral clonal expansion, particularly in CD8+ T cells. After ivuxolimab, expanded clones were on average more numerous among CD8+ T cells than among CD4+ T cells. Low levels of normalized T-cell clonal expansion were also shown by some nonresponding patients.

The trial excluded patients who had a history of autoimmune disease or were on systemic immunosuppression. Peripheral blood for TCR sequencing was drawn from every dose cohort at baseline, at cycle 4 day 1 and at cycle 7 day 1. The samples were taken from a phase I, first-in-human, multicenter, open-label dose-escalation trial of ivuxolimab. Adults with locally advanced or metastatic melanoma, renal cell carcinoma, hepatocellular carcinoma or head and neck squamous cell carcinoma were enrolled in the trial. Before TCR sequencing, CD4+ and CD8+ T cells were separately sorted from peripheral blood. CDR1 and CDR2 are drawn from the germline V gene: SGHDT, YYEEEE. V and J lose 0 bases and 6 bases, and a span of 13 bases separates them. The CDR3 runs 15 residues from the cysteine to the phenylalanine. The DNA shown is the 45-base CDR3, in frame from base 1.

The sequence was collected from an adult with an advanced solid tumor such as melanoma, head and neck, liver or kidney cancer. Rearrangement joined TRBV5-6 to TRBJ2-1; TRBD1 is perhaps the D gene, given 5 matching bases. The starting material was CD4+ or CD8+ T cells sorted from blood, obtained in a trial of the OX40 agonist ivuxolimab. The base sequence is TGTGCCAGCAGCTTGGGGCAGGGCAGATTCAATGAGCAGTTCTTC. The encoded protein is CASSLGQGRFNEQFF.